This T cell receptor beta chain was documented in a study of OX40 agonist ivuxolimab in advanced cancers. About the research overall: Patients received intravenous ivuxolimab every 2 weeks at 0.01 to 10 mg/kg. Three individuals attained partial responses, comprising one hepatocellular carcinoma case and two cutaneous melanoma cases.

The study's findings and limits: Among the lowest peripheral clonal expansion occurred in 0.1-3.0 mg/kg partial responders. The study found that CD8+ T cells averaged more expanded clones than CD4+.

Repertoires were generated with immunoSEQ multiplex PCR, while TCRdb's copy carries only in-frame clones and drops some. The profile shows about 51,000 clones, 84% of them singletons. V lost 0 bases and J lost 2, with 7 bases in between. Looked up from germline, CDR1 is PRHDT and CDR2 is FYEKMQ (reference sequence). This CDR3 has 14 amino acids. Comments on this clone: Its target is not known.

The sequence derives from an adult with an advanced solid tumor such as melanoma, head and neck, liver or kidney cancer. The gene calls are TRBV13 and TRBJ2-5; no definite D call. The sample here was CD4+ or CD8+ T cells sorted from blood, taken in a trial of the OX40 agonist ivuxolimab. The CDR3 region is CASSLGAEQETQYF. The CDR3 coding sequence is TGTGCCAGCAGCTTAGGCGCAGAACAAGAGACCCAGTACTTC.